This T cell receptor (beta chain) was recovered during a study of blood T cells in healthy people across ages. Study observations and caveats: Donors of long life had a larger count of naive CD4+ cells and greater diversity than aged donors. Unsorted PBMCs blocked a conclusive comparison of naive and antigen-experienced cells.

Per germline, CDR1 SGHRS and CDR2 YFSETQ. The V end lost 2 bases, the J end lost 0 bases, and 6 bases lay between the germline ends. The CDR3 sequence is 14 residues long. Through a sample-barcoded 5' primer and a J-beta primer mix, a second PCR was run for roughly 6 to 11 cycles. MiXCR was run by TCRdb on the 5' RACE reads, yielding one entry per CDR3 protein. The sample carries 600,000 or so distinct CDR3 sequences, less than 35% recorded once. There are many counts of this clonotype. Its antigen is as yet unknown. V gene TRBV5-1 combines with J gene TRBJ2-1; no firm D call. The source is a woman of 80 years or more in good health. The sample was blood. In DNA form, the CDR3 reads TGCGCCAGCAGCTTTACCAGCTCCTACAATGAGCAGTTCTTC. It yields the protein CASSFTSSYNEQFF.